These 5 T cell receptor beta chains were sequenced from one sample in a study of blood T cell repertoires in COVID-19. Method: immunoSEQ multiplex PCR; TCRdb's copy keeps in-frame clones and lacks some. Of 200,000 to 250,000 clones in the sample, roughly 89% are singletons; the top ten hold about 2.5%. The sequenced sample was PBMCs or T cells enriched from blood (not recorded which). The origin of the receptors is a woman in her 30s with acute COVID-19.

The chain has TRBV18 and TRBJ1-2; D not certain. V was pared by 2 bases and J by 6 bases, with 16 bases between. Germline lookup yields CDR1 KGHSH and CDR2 LQKENI. This CDR3 has 15 amino acids. CDR3 region: CASSPSRAGGHGYTF. In nucleotides, the CDR3 is TGTGCCAGCTCACCATCGCGGGCAGGCGGCCATGGCTACACCTTC.

CDR3: CASSPLGRPGRGNTEAFF. In DNA form, the CDR3 reads TGTGCCAGCAGTCCTCTAGGACGACCGGGGAGGGGGAACACTGAAGCTTTCTTT. This sequence joins TRBV27 and TRBJ1-1; possible D gene TRBD1, 5 bases. The CDR3 spans 18 residues. Per the germline V gene, CDR1 is MNHEY and CDR2 is SMNVEV (reference sequence). Trimming shortened V by 5 bases and J by 1 base, and 23 bases separated the two germline ends.

The V and J genes are TRBV6-6 and TRBJ1-2; D may be TRBD1 (6 bases). Trimming shortened V by 5 bases and J by 4 bases, and 14 bases separated the two germline ends. CDR3 length: 14 amino acids. Germline-derived CDR1 and CDR2 are MNHNY and SVGAGI (reference sequence). The DNA of the CDR3 is TGTGCCAGCAGTATACAGGGAAATGGCTATGGCTACACCTTC. It codes for CASSIQGNGYGYTF.

This chain connects TRBV11-2 to TRBJ2-1; D gene uncertain. Trimming took 2 bases from V and 0 from J, leaving 8 bases between them. The germline V gene has CDR1 SGHAT and CDR2 FQNNGV. This CDR3 region has 15 residues. CDR3 DNA sequence: TGTGCCAGCAGCTTAAGGCGGAGCTCCTACAATGAGCAGTTCTTC. Encoded protein: CASSLRRSSYNEQFF.

The V gene is TRBV7-6, the J gene TRBJ2-5; maybe TRBD2 (6 bases). The CDR3 runs to 15 residues. With 5 bases removed from V and 2 bases from J, the gap between germline ends came to 15 bases. CDR1 and CDR2 (germline): SGHVS, FNYEAQ. The CDR3 protein is CASSPVWGVQETQYF. In DNA form, the CDR3 reads TGTGCCAGCAGCCCCGTCTGGGGGGTGCAAGAGACCCAGTACTTC.